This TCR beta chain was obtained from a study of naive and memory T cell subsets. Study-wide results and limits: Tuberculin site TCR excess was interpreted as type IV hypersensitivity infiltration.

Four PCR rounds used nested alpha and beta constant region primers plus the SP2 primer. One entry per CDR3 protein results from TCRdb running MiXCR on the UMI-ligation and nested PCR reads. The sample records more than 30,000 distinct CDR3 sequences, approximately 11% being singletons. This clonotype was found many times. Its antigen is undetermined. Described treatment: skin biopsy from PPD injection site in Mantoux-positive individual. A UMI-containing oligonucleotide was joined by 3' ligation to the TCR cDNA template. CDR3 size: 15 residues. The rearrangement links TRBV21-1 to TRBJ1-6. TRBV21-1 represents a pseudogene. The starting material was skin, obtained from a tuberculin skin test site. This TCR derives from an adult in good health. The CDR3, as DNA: TGTGCCAGCAAGGCATGGAGCTCCTATAATTCACCCCTCCACTTT. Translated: CASKAWSSYNSPLHF.